The following is a T cell receptor (beta chain) sequence with its context. The data were produced by immunoSEQ multiplex PCR, yet TCRdb's version contains in-frame clones alone and is incomplete. The table has about 87,000 clones, around 95% seen once; the top ten hold 0.3% to 0.35%. These data come from a study of technical replicates of blood from several donors. The CDR3 is made up of 15 amino acids. Germline CDR1 reads MNHEY; CDR2 reads SVGAGI. V lost 0 bases, J lost 2 bases, and 2 bases stayed unmatched. This TCR derives from a human donor in good health. Sequenced sample: T cells isolated from PBMCs. The V gene is TRBV6-5, the J gene TRBJ2-7; 9 bases fit TRBD2. The CDR3 protein is CASSYSSGRTYEQYF. DNA for the CDR3: TGTGCCAGCAGTTACTCGAGCGGGAGGACCTACGAGCAGTACTTC.